These T cell receptor beta chains were read from a single sample in a study of blood T cell repertoires in COVID-19. Sequencing used immunoSEQ multiplex PCR; TCRdb keeps in-frame clones, though not all of them. The sample has 220,000 or so clones, about 86% seen once; the top ten hold roughly 14%. Sequencing was done on a sample of PBMCs or T cells enriched from blood (not recorded which). The receptors come from a woman aged 45 to 65 with acute COVID-19. CDR3s include the opening cysteine and the closing phenylalanine or tryptophan. The order of the fields is V gene, J gene, CDR3 protein.

TRBV4-1	TRBJ2-3	CASRQEAGGLDTQYF
TRBV5-1	TRBJ2-3	CASSGGILAGGSDTQYF
TRBV2	TRBJ1-4	CASTRQLNEKLFF
TRBV11-2	TRBJ2-5	CASSFLGTSQETQYF
TRBV5-1	TRBJ2-1	CASSLGGIKHNEQFF
TRBV27	TRBJ2-7	CASRDTYEQYF
TRBV11-2	TRBJ2-1	CASSLDRQGSEQFF
TRBV5-1	TRBJ1-1	CASRRDTFNTEAFF
TRBV5-1	TRBJ2-7	CASSLQVLSYEQYF
TRBV6-5	TRBJ1-2	CASSYTRTGDGYTF
TRBV27	TRBJ1-2	CASSPQGGYGYTF
TRBV6-5	TRBJ2-7	CASRAGDSSYEQYF
TRBV5-1	TRBJ2-1	CASSFNGQVDEQFF
TRBV7-9	TRBJ2-1	CASSLRAGAARIGEQFF
TRBV7-2	TRBJ2-7	CASSDLNLGGVGFYEQYF
TRBV12-3/TRBV12-4	TRBJ1-4	CASRGQSNEKLFF
TRBV19	TRBJ2-1	CASSIGDGGNEQFF
TRBV6-4	TRBJ2-7	CASSASGTSSYEQYF
TRBV2	TRBJ2-7	CASSEESGEIYEQYF
TRBV2	TRBJ2-7	CASGRGSRGYEQYF
TRBV5-6	TRBJ1-5	CASSLYQGGSNQPQHF
TRBV2	TRBJ2-7	CASSDYAEQYF
TRBV5-5	TRBJ2-7	CASSLALAGGLEEQYF
TRBV30	TRBJ2-7	CAWSPGQSNYEQYF
TRBV23-1	TRBJ2-7	CASNRTGTGWPYEQYF
TRBV7-9	TRBJ1-2	CASSSSRGANYGYTF
TRBV3-1/TRBV3-2	TRBJ2-7	CASSQAGAEQYF
TRBV18	TRBJ2-2	CASSPGLLGTGELFF
TRBV29-1	TRBJ2-7	CSAGGAGTYEQYF
TRBV7-2	TRBJ2-7	CASRPRLAGDYEQYF
TRBV12-3/TRBV12-4	TRBJ1-5	CASSDRANQPQHF
TRBV28	TRBJ2-1	CASSFLAGVSDEQFF
TRBV18	TRBJ1-1	CASSQNGRNTEAFF
TRBV5-1	TRBJ2-1	CASSSAPSGRAGEQFF
TRBV2	TRBJ1-1	CASSVYTSGAFF
TRBV4-3	TRBJ1-4	CASSQVAPGQGLNEKLFF
TRBV5-1	TRBJ2-5	CASSLGQGAVWETQYF
TRBV4-3	TRBJ2-3	CASSQGRLGVNTQYF
TRBV15	TRBJ2-7	CATSREGDTIYEQYF
TRBV27	TRBJ2-7	CASSSPGLAGPSEQYF
TRBV7-9	TRBJ1-3	CASSPRGGNTIYF
TRBV30	TRBJ2-3	CAWSKGAASTDTQYF
TRBV5-1	TRBJ1-2	CASSPSAGAGGYTF
TRBV10-3	TRBJ2-7	CAIRELAGVGEQYF
TRBV15	TRBJ2-1	CATSTRDRGISEQFF
TRBV7-8	TRBJ1-5	CASSATPGQPQHF
TRBV10-3	TRBJ1-1	CASTLQVNTEAFF
TRBV3-1/TRBV3-2	TRBJ2-5	CASSQDREGETQYF
TRBV24-1	TRBJ2-7	CATSDRTSGGSYEQYF
TRBV12-3/TRBV12-4	TRBJ1-5	CASRAGGDQPQHF
TRBV30	TRBJ2-7	CAWGATERYEQYF
TRBV28	TRBJ1-1	CASSLEIGSAFF
TRBV5-1	TRBJ2-7	CASSVAAALPYEQYF
TRBV19	TRBJ2-7	CASSSRTSLGAYEQYF
TRBV15	TRBJ2-7	CATSRGQGLVEQYF
TRBV28	TRBJ1-2	CASSLYHVYGYTF
TRBV2	TRBJ2-7	CASSPSGSVLKQYF
TRBV7-9	TRBJ1-3	CASSLAQPGGGNTIYF
TRBV19	TRBJ2-1	CASRMGQGTYNEQFF
TRBV7-2	TRBJ1-4	CASSLDPTGMNEKLFF